The entry that follows covers one T cell receptor beta chain sequence. The data were produced by immunoSEQ multiplex PCR, yet TCRdb's version contains in-frame clones alone and is incomplete. This table holds fewer than 90,000 clones, around nine tenths found once. V trimming: 2 bases; J trimming: 4 bases; junction bases outside the gene matches: 2. The CDR3 consists of 14 residues. CDR1 and CDR2 (germline): SGDLS, YYNGEE. These data come from a study of technical replicates of blood from a handful of donors. The clonotype originates from a human donor in good health. The V and J genes are TRBV9 and TRBJ2-1, with 8 bases aligning to TRBD1. Material: T cells isolated from PBMCs. The CDR3 protein is CASSVTGDYNEQFF. CDR3 bases: TGTGCCAGCAGCGTGACAGGGGATTACAATGAGCAGTTCTTC.